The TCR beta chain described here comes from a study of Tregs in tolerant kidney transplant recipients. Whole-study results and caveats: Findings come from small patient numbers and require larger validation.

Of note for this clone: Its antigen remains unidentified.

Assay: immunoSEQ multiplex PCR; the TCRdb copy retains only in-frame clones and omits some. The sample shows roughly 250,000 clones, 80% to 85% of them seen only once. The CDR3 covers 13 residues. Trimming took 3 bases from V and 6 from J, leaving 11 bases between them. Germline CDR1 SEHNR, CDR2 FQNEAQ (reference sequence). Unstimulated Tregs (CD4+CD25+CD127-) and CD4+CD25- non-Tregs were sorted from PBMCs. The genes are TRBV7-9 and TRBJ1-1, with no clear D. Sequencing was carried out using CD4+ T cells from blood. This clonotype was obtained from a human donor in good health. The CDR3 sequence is CASSFRELAEAFF. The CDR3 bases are TGTGCCAGCAGCTTTAGGGAGTTGGCTGAAGCTTTCTTT.